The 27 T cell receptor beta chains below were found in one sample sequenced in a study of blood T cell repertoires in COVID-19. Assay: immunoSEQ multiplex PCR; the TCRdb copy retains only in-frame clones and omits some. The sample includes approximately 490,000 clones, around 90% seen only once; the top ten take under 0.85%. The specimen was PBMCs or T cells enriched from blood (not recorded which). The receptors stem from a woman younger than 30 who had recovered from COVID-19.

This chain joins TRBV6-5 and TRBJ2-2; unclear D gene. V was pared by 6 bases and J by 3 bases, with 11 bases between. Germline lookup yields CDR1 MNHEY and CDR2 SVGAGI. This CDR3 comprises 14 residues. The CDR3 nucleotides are TGTGCCAGCAGATTACAAACCGACACCGGGGAGCTGTTTTTT. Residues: CASRLQTDTGELFF.

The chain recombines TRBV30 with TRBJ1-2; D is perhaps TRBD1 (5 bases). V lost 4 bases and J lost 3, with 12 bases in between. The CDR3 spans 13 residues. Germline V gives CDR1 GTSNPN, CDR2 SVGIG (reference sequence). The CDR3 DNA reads TGTGCCTGGAACGGGGGGAGAGACTATGGCTACACCTTC. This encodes CAWNGGRDYGYTF.

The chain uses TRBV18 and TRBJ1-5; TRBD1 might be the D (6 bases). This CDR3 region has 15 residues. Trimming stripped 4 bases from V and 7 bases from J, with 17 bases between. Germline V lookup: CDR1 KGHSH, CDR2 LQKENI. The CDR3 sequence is CASSRITGPGQPQHF. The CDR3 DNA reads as TGTGCCAGCTCACGTATAACAGGGCCGGGACAGCCCCAGCATTTT.

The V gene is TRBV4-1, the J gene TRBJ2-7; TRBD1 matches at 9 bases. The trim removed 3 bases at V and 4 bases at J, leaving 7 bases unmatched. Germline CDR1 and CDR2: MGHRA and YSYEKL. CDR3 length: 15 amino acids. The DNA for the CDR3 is TGCGCCAGCAGCCAGGTACAGGGGGCGAGGTACGAGCAGTACTTC. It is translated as CASSQVQGARYEQYF.

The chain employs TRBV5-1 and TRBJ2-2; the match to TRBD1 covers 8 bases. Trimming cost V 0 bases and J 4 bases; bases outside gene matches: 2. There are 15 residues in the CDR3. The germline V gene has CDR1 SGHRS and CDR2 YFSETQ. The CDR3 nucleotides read TGCGCCAGCAGCTTGGCGACAGGGGCCACCGGGGAGCTGTTTTTT. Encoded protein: CASSLATGATGELFF. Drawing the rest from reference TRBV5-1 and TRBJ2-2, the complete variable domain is KAGVTQTPRYLIKTRGQQVTLSCSPISGHRSVSWYQQTPGQGLQFLFEYFSETQRNKGNFPGRFSGRQFSNSRSEMNVSTLELGDSALYLCASSLATGATGELFFGEGSRLTVL.

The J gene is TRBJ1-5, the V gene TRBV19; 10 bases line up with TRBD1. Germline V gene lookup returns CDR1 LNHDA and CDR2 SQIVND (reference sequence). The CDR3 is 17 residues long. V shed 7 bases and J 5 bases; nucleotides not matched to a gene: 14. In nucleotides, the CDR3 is TGTGCCAGTACCCACCCACCCGGGACAGGGGTTGATCAGCCCCAGCATTTT. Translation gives CASTHPPGTGVDQPQHF.

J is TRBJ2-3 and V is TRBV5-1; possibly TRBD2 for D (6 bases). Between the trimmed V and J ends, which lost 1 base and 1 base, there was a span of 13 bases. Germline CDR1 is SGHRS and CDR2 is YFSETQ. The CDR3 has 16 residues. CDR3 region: CASSLLGGTGTDTQYF. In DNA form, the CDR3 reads TGCGCCAGCAGCTTGCTGGGGGGAACGGGCACAGATACGCAGTATTTT.

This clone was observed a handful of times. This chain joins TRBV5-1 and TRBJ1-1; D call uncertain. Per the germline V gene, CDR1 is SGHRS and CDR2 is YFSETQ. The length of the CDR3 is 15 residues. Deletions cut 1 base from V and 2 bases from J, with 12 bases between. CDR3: CASSLREFRNTEAFF. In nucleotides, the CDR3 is TGCGCCAGCAGCTTGAGGGAGTTTAGAAACACTGAAGCTTTCTTT.

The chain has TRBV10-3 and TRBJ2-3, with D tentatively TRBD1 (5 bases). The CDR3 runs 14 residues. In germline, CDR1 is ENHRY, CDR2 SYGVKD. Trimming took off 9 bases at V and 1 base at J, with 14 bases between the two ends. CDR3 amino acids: CAIGLTGRTDTQYF. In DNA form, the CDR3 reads TGTGCCATAGGGCTCACAGGACGCACAGATACGCAGTATTTT.

The CDR3 bases are TGCAGCGGACGGGAGAACACTGAAGCTTTCTTT. Translating gives CSGRENTEAFF. V and J are TRBV29-1 and TRBJ1-1; D not certain. The CDR3 contains 11 residues. Germline lookup yields CDR1 SQVTM and CDR2 ANQGSEA. Between the trimmed V and J ends, which lost 7 bases and 1 base, there was a span of 7 bases.

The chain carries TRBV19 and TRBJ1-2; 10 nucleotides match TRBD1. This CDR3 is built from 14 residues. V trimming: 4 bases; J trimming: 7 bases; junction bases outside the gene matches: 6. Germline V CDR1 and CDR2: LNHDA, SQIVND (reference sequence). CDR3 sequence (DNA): TGTGCCAGTAGTACGCCCAGGGACAGGGGTGGCTACACCTTC. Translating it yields CASSTPRDRGGYTF.

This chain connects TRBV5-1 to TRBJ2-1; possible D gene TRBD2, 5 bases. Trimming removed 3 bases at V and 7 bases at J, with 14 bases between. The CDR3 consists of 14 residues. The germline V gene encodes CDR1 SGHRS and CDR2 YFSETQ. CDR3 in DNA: TGCGCCAGCAGCTCAAGACTATCGTGGAATGAGCAGTTCTTC. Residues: CASSSRLSWNEQFF.

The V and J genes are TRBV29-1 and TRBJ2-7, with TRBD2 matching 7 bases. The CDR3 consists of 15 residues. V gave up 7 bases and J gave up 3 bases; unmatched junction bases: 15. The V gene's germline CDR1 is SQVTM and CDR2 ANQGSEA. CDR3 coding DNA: TGCAGCGCCTCGGGAGGCTCGTGGGGAAACTACGAGCAGTACTTC. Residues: CSASGGSWGNYEQYF.

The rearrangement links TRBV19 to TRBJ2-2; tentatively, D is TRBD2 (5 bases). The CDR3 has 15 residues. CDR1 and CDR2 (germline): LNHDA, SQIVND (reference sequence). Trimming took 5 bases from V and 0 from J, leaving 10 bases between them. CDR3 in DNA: TGTGCCAGTAGTCTAGGAGGTTCGAACACCGGGGAGCTGTTTTTT. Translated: CASSLGGSNTGELFF.

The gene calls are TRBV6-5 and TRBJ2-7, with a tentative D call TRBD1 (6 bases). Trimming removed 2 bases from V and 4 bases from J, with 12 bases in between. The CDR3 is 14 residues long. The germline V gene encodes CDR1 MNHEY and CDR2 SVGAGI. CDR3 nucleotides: TGTGCCAGCAGTTACGCTCAGGGGACGTACGAGCAGTACTTC. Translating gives CASSYAQGTYEQYF.

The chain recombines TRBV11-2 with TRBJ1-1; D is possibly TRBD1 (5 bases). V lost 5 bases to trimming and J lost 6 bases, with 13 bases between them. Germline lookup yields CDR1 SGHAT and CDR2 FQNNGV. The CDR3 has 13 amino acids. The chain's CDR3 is CASSPARAAEAFF. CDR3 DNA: TGTGCCAGCAGCCCCGCCAGGGCGGCTGAAGCTTTCTTT. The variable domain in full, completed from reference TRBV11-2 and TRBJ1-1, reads EAGVAQSPRYKIIEKRQSVAFWCNPISGHATLYWYQQILGQGPKLLIQFQNNGVVDDSQLPKDRFSAERLKGVDSTLKIQPAKLEDSAVYLCASSPARAAEAFFGQGTRLTVV.

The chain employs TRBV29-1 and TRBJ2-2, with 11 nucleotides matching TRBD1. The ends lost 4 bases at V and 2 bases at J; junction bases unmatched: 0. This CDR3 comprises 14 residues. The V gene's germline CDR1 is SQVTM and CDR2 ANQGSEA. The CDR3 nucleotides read TGCAGCGTTGGGACAGGGGGCAACACCGGGGAGCTGTTTTTT. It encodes CSVGTGGNTGELFF.

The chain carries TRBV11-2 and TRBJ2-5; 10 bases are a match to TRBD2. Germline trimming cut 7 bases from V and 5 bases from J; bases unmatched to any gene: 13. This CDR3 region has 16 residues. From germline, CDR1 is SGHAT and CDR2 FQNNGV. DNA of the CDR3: TGTGCCAGCACCCGACTGGGTAGCGGGGGGTCGGAGACCCAGTACTTC. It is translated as CASTRLGSGGSETQYF.

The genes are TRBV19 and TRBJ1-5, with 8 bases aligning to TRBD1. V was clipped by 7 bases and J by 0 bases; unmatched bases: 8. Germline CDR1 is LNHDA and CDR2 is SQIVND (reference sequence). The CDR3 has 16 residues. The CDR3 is CASTRQGPYSNQPQHF. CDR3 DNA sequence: TGTGCCAGTACCCGACAGGGGCCGTATAGCAATCAGCCCCAGCATTTT.

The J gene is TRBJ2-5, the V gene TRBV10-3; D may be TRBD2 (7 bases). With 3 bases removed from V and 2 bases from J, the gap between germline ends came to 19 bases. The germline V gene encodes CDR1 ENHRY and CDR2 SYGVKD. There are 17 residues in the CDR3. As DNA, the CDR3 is TGTGCCATCAGTGAAGGCGGGGCGGGGGCCTTACAAGAGACCCAGTACTTC. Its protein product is CAISEGGAGALQETQYF.

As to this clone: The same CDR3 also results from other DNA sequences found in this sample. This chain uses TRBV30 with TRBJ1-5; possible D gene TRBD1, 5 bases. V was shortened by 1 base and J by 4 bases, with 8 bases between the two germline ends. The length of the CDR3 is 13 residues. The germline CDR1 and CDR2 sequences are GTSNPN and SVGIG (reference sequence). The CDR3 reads CAWSGDSNQPQHF. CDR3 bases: TGTGCCTGGAGTGGGGACTCTAATCAGCCCCAGCATTTT.

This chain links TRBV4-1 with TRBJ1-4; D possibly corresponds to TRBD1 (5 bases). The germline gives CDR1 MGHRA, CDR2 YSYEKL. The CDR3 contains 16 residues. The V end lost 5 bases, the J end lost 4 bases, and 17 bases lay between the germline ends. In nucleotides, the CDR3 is TGCGCCAGCAGCGAGGCGGGGGGAACCTTTAATGAAAAACTGTTTTTT. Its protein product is CASSEAGGTFNEKLFF.

The CDR3 reads CASSMGTGVYEQYF. For the CDR3, the DNA is TGTGCCAGCAGCATGGGGACAGGGGTCTACGAGCAGTACTTC. The chain is built from TRBV5-4 and TRBJ2-7, with TRBD1 matching over 10 bases. The CDR3 has 14 residues. Trimming removed 4 bases from V and 3 bases from J; junction bases left unmatched: 4. CDR1 SGHNT and CDR2 YYREEE come from the germline V gene (reference sequence).

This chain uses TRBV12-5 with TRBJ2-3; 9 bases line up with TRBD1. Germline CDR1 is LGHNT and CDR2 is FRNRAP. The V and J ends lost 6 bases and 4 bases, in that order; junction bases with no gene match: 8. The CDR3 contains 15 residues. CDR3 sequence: CASGLGGQGADTQYF. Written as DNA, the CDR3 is TGTGCTAGTGGCCTGGGGGGACAGGGCGCAGATACGCAGTATTTT.

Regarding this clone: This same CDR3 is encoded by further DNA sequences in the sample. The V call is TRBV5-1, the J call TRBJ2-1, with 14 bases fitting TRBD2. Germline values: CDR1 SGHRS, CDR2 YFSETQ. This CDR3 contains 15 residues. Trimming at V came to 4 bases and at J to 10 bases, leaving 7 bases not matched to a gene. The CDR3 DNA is TGCGCCAGCAGCCTGACTAGCGGGGGGGCCTCCGAGCAGTTCTTC. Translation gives CASSLTSGGASEQFF. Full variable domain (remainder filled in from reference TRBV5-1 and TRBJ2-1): KAGVTQTPRYLIKTRGQQVTLSCSPISGHRSVSWYQQTPGQGLQFLFEYFSETQRNKGNFPGRFSGRQFSNSRSEMNVSTLELGDSALYLCASSLTSGGASEQFFGPGTRLTVL.

The DNA of the CDR3 is TGCGCCAGCAGCTTGGTTAGCAGTCCCTACGAGCAGTACTTC. Its translation: CASSLVSSPYEQYF. This chain links TRBV5-1 with TRBJ2-7, with D hard to call. Germline values: CDR1 SGHRS, CDR2 YFSETQ. There are 14 residues in the CDR3. V was trimmed by 0 bases and J by 2 bases, leaving 9 bases between them.

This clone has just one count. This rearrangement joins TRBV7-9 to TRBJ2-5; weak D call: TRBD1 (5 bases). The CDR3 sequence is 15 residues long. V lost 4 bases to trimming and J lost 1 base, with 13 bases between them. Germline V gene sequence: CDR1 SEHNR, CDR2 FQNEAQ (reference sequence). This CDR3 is CASSSLTVSQETQYF. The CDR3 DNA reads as TGTGCCAGCAGCTCCCTGACAGTAAGCCAAGAGACCCAGTACTTC.